The present T cell receptor (beta chain) was sequenced within a study of blood T cell repertoires in COVID-19. Here immunoSEQ multiplex PCR was the method, and the copy in TCRdb shows in-frame clones only, minus some. The table shows some 150,000 clones, with about 90% occurring only once. Germline loops: CDR1 LGHNA, CDR2 YSLEER. The CDR3 spans 16 residues. J lost 2 bases, V lost 4 bases, and 5 bases had no gene match. The sequence came from a man between 45 and 60 years old with acute or convalescent COVID-19. Sequenced material: peripheral blood. V and J are TRBV4-3 and TRBJ2-1, with 10 bases that match TRBD2. The CDR3 bases are TGCGCCAGCAGCCGAGAGAGCGGGGGGGCCTACAATGAGCAGTTCTTC. It specifies CASSRESGGAYNEQFF.